These 11 T cell receptor beta chains came from one sample sequenced in a study of cytomegalovirus exposure and HLA in healthy donors (dated by TCRdb to 2016 to 2017). Libraries came from the immunoSEQ multiplex PCR assay. For the multiplex PCR, a mixture combining 60 forward primers for TCR Vbeta segments and 13 reverse primers for TCR Jbeta segments was used. TCRdb retrieved this table from immuneACCESS and kept in-frame rearrangements only. Not all clones are present; in checked studies, unresolved V genes account for under half, and no reason is known for the remainder. The table for this sample lists about 180,000 clones; 70% to 80% of them were counted only once. Of the sample, about 0.72% falls within the top ten clones. Sequencing input: PBMCs. Source of these receptors: a middle-aged woman in good health and CMV-seronegative.

This chain connects TRBV5-1 to TRBJ2-5; TRBD2 agrees at 9 bases. This CDR3 has 16 amino acids. Trimming took 3 bases from V and 2 from J; bases not matched to a gene: 8. The germline V gene encodes CDR1 SGHRS and CDR2 YFSETQ. CDR3 coding DNA: TGCGCCAGCAGCTCCGGCGGGCTAGCGGGACAAGAGACCCAGTACTTC. Its protein product is CASSSGGLAGQETQYF. The full variable domain, with the rest looked up from reference TRBV5-1 and TRBJ2-5, is KAGVTQTPRYLIKTRGQQVTLSCSPISGHRSVSWYQQTPGQGLQFLFEYFSETQRNKGNFPGRFSGRQFSNSRSEMNVSTLELGDSALYLCASSSGGLAGQETQYFGPGTRLLVL.

V gene TRBV9 combines with J gene TRBJ2-1; D not resolved. The CDR3 has 16 residues. Germline V lookup: CDR1 SGDLS, CDR2 YYNGEE. Trimming took off 3 bases at V and 0 bases at J, with 13 bases between the two ends. The CDR3 DNA reads TGTGCCAGCAGCGGACCGGGTCTTCACTCCTACAATGAGCAGTTCTTC. Its translation is CASSGPGLHSYNEQFF.

In its sample, this clone was seen a few times. The CDR3: CASSLGTADNEKLFF. The CDR3 DNA reads TGTGCCAGCAGCTTGGGTACAGCGGATAATGAAAAACTGTTTTTT. The genes are TRBV5-8 and TRBJ1-4; D gene ambiguous. In germline, CDR1 is SGHTS, CDR2 YDEGEE. The V gene lost 0 bases and the J gene lost 4 bases, with 10 bases spanning the gap. The CDR3 extends over 15 amino acids.

This chain connects TRBV11-2 to TRBJ2-7; tentative D call: TRBD1 (6 bases). Germline loops: CDR1 SGHAT, CDR2 FQNNGV. V lost 3 bases to trimming and J lost 1 base, with 13 bases between them. The CDR3 has 15 residues. CDR3 bases: TGTGCCAGCAGCTTGGTCAGGGGCCGGTCCTACGAGCAGTACTTC. The encoded protein is CASSLVRGRSYEQYF.

The J gene is TRBJ1-5, the V gene TRBV15; 8 nucleotides line up with TRBD1. The CDR3 spans 15 residues. Trimming removed 6 bases from V and 4 bases from J; junction bases left unmatched: 8. In germline, CDR1 is LNHNV, CDR2 YYDKDF (reference sequence). The chain's CDR3 is CATSSDRADNQPQHF. Here the CDR3 DNA reads TGTGCCACCAGTTCGGACAGGGCAGATAATCAGCCCCAGCATTTT.

This chain uses TRBV5-1 with TRBJ2-2, with D uncertain. The CDR3 covers 14 residues. With 4 bases removed from V and 6 bases from J, the gap between germline ends came to 13 bases. The germline CDR1 and CDR2 sequences are SGHRS and YFSETQ. This chain's CDR3 is CASSDNSPPGELFF. The CDR3 DNA is TGCGCCAGCAGCGACAATTCTCCCCCCGGGGAGCTGTTTTTT.

J is TRBJ2-3 and V is TRBV30, with TRBD2 identical over 11 bases. V gave up 2 bases and J gave up 2 bases; unmatched junction bases: 3. Germline loops: CDR1 GTSNPN, CDR2 SVGIG (reference sequence). The CDR3 extends over 15 amino acids. This CDR3 is CAWSPGLAATDTQYF. The CDR3 nucleotides read TGTGCCTGGAGTCCGGGACTAGCGGCCACAGATACGCAGTATTTT.

The chain has TRBV2 and TRBJ1-2; D gene uncertain. Looked up from germline, CDR1 is SNHLY and CDR2 is FYNNEI. This CDR3 region has 11 residues. V lost 7 bases and J 3 bases, leaving 6 bases between the germline ends. The DNA of the CDR3 is TGTGCCAGCAACAGCCACTATGGCTACACCTTC. It translates to CASNSHYGYTF. Complete variable domain (other parts from reference TRBV2 and TRBJ1-2): EPEVTQTPSHQVTQMGQEVILRCVPISNHLYFYWYRQILGQKVEFLVSFYNNEISEKSEIFDDQFSVERPDGSNFTLKIRSTKLEDSAMYFCASNSHYGYTFGSGTRLTVV.

This chain uses TRBV2 with TRBJ2-3, with D possibly being TRBD2 (7 bases). CDR3 length: 17 amino acids. With 4 bases removed from V and 3 bases from J, the gap between germline ends came to 20 bases. Germline values: CDR1 SNHLY, CDR2 FYNNEI. The CDR3 protein is CASSGRGGQLETDTQYF. Here the CDR3 DNA reads TGTGCCAGCAGTGGGAGGGGGGGGCAGCTTGAAACAGATACGCAGTATTTT.

This chain uses TRBV5-4 with TRBJ1-6; 7 bases map to TRBD1. Per the germline V gene, CDR1 is SGHNT and CDR2 is YYREEE (reference sequence). The CDR3 totals 17 residues. Losses at the gene ends were 5 bases for V and 4 bases for J; bases not matched to a gene: 12. The CDR3 loop reads CASRPGPQGQYNSPLHF. The CDR3 coding sequence is TGTGCCAGCAGGCCGGGTCCACAGGGACAGTATAATTCACCCCTCCACTTT.

This chain connects TRBV7-8 to TRBJ2-3; 15 nucleotides line up with TRBD2. The CDR3 sequence is 19 residues long. J was trimmed by 0 bases and V by 5 bases; bases with no gene match: 9. Germline CDR1 is SGHVS and CDR2 is FQNEAQ. The CDR3 nucleotides read TGTGCCAGCAGCAGAACGGGACTAGCGGGGGGCACCAGCACAGATACGCAGTATTTT. The encoded protein is CASSRTGLAGGTSTDTQYF. Complete variable domain (other parts from reference TRBV7-8 and TRBJ2-3): GAGVSQSPRYKVAKRGQDVALRCDPISGHVSLFWYQQALGQGPEFLTYFQNEAQLDKSGLPSDRFFAERPEGSVSTLKIQRTQQEDSAVYLCASSRTGLAGGTSTDTQYFGPGTRLTVL.